These T cell receptor beta chains were read from a single sample in a study of blood T cell repertoires in COVID-19. Measured with immunoSEQ multiplex PCR; TCRdb has only the in-frame clones, and not every one. This repertoire shows some 240,000 clones, more than 65% found once; its top ten account for 1.4%. Sequenced sample: peripheral blood. These receptors were obtained from a woman aged 40 to 50 who had recovered from COVID-19. Each CDR3 is given with its conserved first and last residue. The D gene is left open where the match is weak. Clone size is not always given. Where it is, it says once, few, many or a class for expanded clones.

>-|TRBV28|TRBJ2-6|-
TGTGCCAGCAGTTTTAGAGATCGGGCCAACGTCCTGACTTTC
CASSFRDRANVLTF
>TRBD1|TRBV7-2|TRBJ1-2|-
TGTGCCAGCAGCTTAGCGTCCCCTGGGACAGGGAGTGGCTACACCTTC
CASSLASPGTGSGYTF
>-|TRBV10-3|TRBJ1-1|-
TGTGCCATCAGTGGTACTAGGGACACTGAAGCTTTCTTT
CAISGTRDTEAFF
>TRBD2|TRBV4-3|TRBJ2-3|-
TGCGCCAGCAGCCAAGATAGGCGACTAGCGGGGGGGTTAGGCACAGATACGCAGTATTTT
CASSQDRRLAGGLGTDTQYF
>TRBD1|TRBV6-5|TRBJ1-2|few
TGTGCCAGCAGTTACCGGGACAGGGTTGGCTACACCTTC
CASSYRDRVGYTF
>-|TRBV12-2|TRBJ1-5|-
TGTGCAAGTCGCTCAACAAAACTGGAGGATCCCCAGCATTTT
CASRSTKLEDPQHF
>-|TRBV10-3|TRBJ1-2|-
TGTGCCATCAGTGAGTCTAAGACAGGCGATTTTAACTATGGCTACACCTTC
CAISESKTGDFNYGYTF
>-|TRBV6-1|TRBJ2-7|-
TGTGCCAGCAGTGACCCGGGACACGAGATCTCCTACGAGCAGTACTTC
CASSDPGHEISYEQYF
>TRBD1|TRBV18|TRBJ1-6|few
TGTGCCAGCTCACCACCGACAGGGGTGACAAGCTCACCCCTCCACTTT
CASSPPTGVTSSPLHF
>-|TRBV18|TRBJ1-1|-
TGTGCCAGCTCACCACCGTCGGGGTTCGGCACTGAAGCTTTCTTT
CASSPPSGFGTEAFF
>TRBD1|TRBV7-9|TRBJ2-5|-
TGTGCCAGCAGCTCGACAGGGAAAGAGACCCAGTACTTC
CASSSTGKETQYF
>-|TRBV6-5|TRBJ2-4|-
TGTGCCAGCAGTTACCAACGGGACATAAACATTCAGTACTTC
CASSYQRDINIQYF
>-|TRBV5-1|TRBJ1-2|-
TGCGCCAGCAGCTTGGCCTTTGGGGAAGGGGACTATGGCTACACCTTC
CASSLAFGEGDYGYTF
>-|TRBV28|TRBJ1-5|-
TGTGCCAGCTCTGACAGAGAAAATCAGCCCCAGCATTTT
CASSDRENQPQHF
>-|TRBV19|TRBJ2-3|-
TGTGCCAGTACCCCACTGGCAGGGGTTCATGTGCAGTATTTT
CASTPLAGVHVQYF
>-|TRBV4-2|TRBJ2-2|few
TGTGCCAGCAGCCAATCACAGAGCGGGGAGCTGTTTTTT
CASSQSQSGELFF
>TRBD1|TRBV7-8|TRBJ2-7|-
TGTGCCAGCAGACAGACAGGGGGTAGGTACGAGCAGTACTTC
CASRQTGGRYEQYF
>TRBD1|TRBV4-3|TRBJ1-4|-
TGCGCCAGCAGCCAAGACACCGGGACAGGGTTAGGAAAACTGTTTTTT
CASSQDTGTGLGKLFF
>TRBD2|TRBV30|TRBJ2-1|-
TGTGCCTGGAGCGGGGGGGCCCACAATGAGCAGTTCTTC
CAWSGGAHNEQFF
>-|TRBV19|TRBJ2-7|once
TGTGCCAGTAGTATGACGGACAGTGGTCTCGAGCAGTACTTC
CASSMTDSGLEQYF
>-|TRBV7-2|TRBJ2-3|-
TGTGCCAGCAGCCCTGGGCTAGCGCGATACACAGATACGCAGTATTTT
CASSPGLARYTDTQYF